This TCR beta chain derives from a study of blood T cell repertoires in COVID-19. Germline V gene sequence: CDR1 SGHVS, CDR2 FQNEAQ. With V trimmed by 3 bases and J by 3 bases, 5 bases remained unmatched. The CDR3 loop spans 15 amino acids. Profiled with immunoSEQ multiplex PCR; TCRdb holds only in-frame clones, not every one. This table holds over 200,000 clones, 70% to 90% found once. The rearrangement uses TRBV7-8 and TRBJ2-5; 9 nucleotides agree with TRBD1. The sequence came from a woman aged 18-29 years who had recovered from COVID-19. The source material was peripheral blood. The CDR3 DNA reads TGTGCCAGCAGCTTCGGGGACAGGGACGAAGAGACCCAGTACTTC. Amino acid sequence: CASSFGDRDEETQYF.